The 8 T cell receptor beta chains in this list originate from one sample, sequenced in a study of blood T cell repertoires in COVID-19. Sequenced by immunoSEQ multiplex PCR; TCRdb stores in-frame clones only, minus some. The sample records about 200,000 clones, 80% being singletons. The sample consisted of peripheral blood. The receptors were gathered from a woman in her seventies with acute or convalescent COVID-19.

This rearrangement joins TRBV5-4 to TRBJ2-1; tentatively, D is TRBD2 (6 bases). The CDR3 consists of 16 residues. Trimming took off 4 bases at V and 5 bases at J, with 19 bases between the two ends. The germline gives CDR1 SGHNT, CDR2 YYREEE (reference sequence). The CDR3 sequence: CASSPPGTHSNNEQFF. In DNA form, the CDR3 reads TGTGCCAGCAGCCCGCCCGGGACTCATTCAAACAATGAGCAGTTCTTC.

This chain uses TRBV18 with TRBJ2-3; D gene unclear. Germline lookup yields CDR1 KGHSH and CDR2 LQKENI. The CDR3 is made up of 10 amino acids. Trimming cost V 5 bases and J 9 bases, with 6 bases left between them. For the CDR3, the DNA is TGTGCCAGCTCAGATCGGACGCAGTATTTT. Translating it yields CASSDRTQYF.

This chain links TRBV5-1 with TRBJ2-7; D is ambiguous. The CDR3 consists of 14 residues. Germline V gene sequence: CDR1 SGHRS, CDR2 YFSETQ. V was pared by 2 bases and J by 3 bases, with 12 bases between. This CDR3 is CASSFNPGVYEQYF. The CDR3 nucleotides are TGCGCCAGCAGCTTCAACCCGGGTGTCTACGAGCAGTACTTC.

The chain combines TRBV23-1 with TRBJ2-5, with D unclear. TRBV23-1 belongs to the ORF category, with a function that is uncertain. This CDR3 is built from 14 residues. V gave up 3 bases and J gave up 1 base, with 9 bases separating them. As DNA, the CDR3 is TGCGCCAGCAGTCACTCTCTTCCCCAAGAGACCCAGTACTTC. As protein: CASSHSLPQETQYF.

This clone has only a few counts. The chain recombines TRBV6-6 with TRBJ1-2; 10 bases map to TRBD1. Trimming at V came to 5 bases and at J to 0 bases, leaving 6 bases not matched to a gene. CDR3 length equals 16 residues. CDR1 is MNHNY and CDR2 is SVGAGI in the germline V gene (reference sequence). The DNA of the CDR3 is TGTGCCAGCAGTCACCGGGACAGGGGCTCTAACTATGGCTACACCTTC. Translation: CASSHRDRGSNYGYTF.

This clone has a single count. The V and J genes are TRBV27 and TRBJ2-1; D is possibly TRBD1 (5 bases). The germline V and J ends were trimmed by 7 bases and 3 bases, with 10 bases remaining between them. This CDR3 comprises 13 residues. In germline, CDR1 is MNHEY, CDR2 SMNVEV (reference sequence). In nucleotides, the CDR3 is TGTGCCAGCAAGAGGACAAGCTACAATGAGCAGTTCTTC. Amino acids: CASKRTSYNEQFF.

The chain is built from TRBV3-1 (or the pseudogene TRBV3-2) and TRBJ1-5; 9 positions agree with TRBD1. Germline V gives CDR1 LGHDT, CDR2 YNNKEL (reference sequence). V shed 4 bases and J 1 base; nucleotides not matched to a gene: 2. The CDR3 is 15 amino acids. CDR3 region: CASSLGQGSNQPQHF. As DNA, the CDR3 is TGTGCCAGCAGCCTTGGACAGGGGAGCAATCAGCCCCAGCATTTT.

Concerning this clone: Other DNA sequences in the same sample also yield this CDR3. The chain joins TRBV2 to TRBJ1-6; TRBD1 agrees at 7 bases. V lost 6 bases to trimming and J lost 0 bases; unmatched junction nucleotides: 2. This CDR3 comprises 15 residues. Germline CDR1 SNHLY, CDR2 FYNNEI. In DNA, the CDR3 is TGTGCCAGCAGGGACAGGAGCTCCTATAATTCACCCCTCCACTTT. It encodes CASRDRSSYNSPLHF. Filled out from reference TRBV2 and TRBJ1-6, the complete variable domain reads EPEVTQTPSHQVTQMGQEVILRCVPISNHLYFYWYRQILGQKVEFLVSFYNNEISEKSEIFDDQFSVERPDGSNFTLKIRSTKLEDSAMYFCASRDRSSYNSPLHFGNGTRLTVT.